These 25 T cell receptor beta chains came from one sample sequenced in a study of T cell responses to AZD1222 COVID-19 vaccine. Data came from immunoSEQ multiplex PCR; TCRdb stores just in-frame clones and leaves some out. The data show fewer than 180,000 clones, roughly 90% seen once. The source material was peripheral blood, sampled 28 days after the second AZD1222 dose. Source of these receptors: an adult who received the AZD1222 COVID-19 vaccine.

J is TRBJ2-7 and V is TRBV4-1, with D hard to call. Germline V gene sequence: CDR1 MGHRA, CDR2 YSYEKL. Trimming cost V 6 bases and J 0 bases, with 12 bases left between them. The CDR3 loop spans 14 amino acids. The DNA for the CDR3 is TGCGCCAGCAGGAGGATAGCTAGCTCCTACGAGCAGTACTTC. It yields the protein CASRRIASSYEQYF.

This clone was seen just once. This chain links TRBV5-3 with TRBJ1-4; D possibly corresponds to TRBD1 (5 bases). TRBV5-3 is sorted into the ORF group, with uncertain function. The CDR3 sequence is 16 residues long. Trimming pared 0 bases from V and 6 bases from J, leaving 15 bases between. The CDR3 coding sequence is TGTGCCAGAAGCTTGGATTGCTACAGGCGGGATGAAAAACTGTTTTTT. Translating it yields CARSLDCYRRDEKLFF.

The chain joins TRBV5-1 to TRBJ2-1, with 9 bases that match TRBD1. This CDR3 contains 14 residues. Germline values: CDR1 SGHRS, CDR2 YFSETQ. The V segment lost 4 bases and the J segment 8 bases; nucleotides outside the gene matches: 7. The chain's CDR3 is CASSMDRGGDEQFF. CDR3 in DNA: TGCGCCAGCAGCATGGACAGGGGTGGGGATGAGCAGTTCTTC.

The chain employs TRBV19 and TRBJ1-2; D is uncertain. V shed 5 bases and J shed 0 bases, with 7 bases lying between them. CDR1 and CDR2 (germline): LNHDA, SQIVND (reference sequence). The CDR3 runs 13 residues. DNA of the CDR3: TGTGCCAGTAGTTTGGGAACTAACTATGGCTACACCTTC. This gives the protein CASSLGTNYGYTF.

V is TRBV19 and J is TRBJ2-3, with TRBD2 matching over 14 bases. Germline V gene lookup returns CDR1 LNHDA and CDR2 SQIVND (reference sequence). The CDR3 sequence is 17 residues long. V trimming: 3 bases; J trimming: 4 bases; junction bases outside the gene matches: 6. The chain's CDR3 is CASSIRLAGGESDTQYF. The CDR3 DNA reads TGTGCCAGTAGTATTCGACTAGCGGGAGGGGAATCAGATACGCAGTATTTT.

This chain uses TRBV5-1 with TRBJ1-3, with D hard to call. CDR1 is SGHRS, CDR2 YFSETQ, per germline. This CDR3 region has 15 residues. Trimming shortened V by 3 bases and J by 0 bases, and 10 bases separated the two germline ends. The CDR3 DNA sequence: TGCGCCAGCAGCTCGGGTCAATTCTCTGGAAACACCATATATTTT. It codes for CASSSGQFSGNTIYF.

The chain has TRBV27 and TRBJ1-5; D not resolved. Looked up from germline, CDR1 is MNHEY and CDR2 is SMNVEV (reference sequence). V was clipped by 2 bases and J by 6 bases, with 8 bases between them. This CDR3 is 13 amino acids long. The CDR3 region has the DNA TGTGCCAGCAGTTTAGTGGGCTCTCAGCCCCAGCATTTT. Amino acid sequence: CASSLVGSQPQHF.

The DNA for the CDR3 is TGTGCCAGCAGTACGACAGACACAGATACGCAGTATTTT. This gives the protein CASSTTDTDTQYF. V usage is TRBV27 and J usage is TRBJ2-3; tentative D call: TRBD1 (5 bases). CDR3 length equals 13 residues. V was pared by 5 bases and J by 2 bases, with 8 bases between. Germline V gene sequence: CDR1 MNHEY, CDR2 SMNVEV (reference sequence).

The CDR3 bases are TGTGCCAGCAGTAAAGGGGGGGATACTGAAGCTTTCTTT. Protein sequence: CASSKGGDTEAFF. The chain joins TRBV12-3 or TRBV12-4 to TRBJ1-1, with D perhaps matching TRBD1 (6 bases). V was clipped by 5 bases and J by 5 bases, with 12 bases between them. This CDR3 is 13 amino acids long.

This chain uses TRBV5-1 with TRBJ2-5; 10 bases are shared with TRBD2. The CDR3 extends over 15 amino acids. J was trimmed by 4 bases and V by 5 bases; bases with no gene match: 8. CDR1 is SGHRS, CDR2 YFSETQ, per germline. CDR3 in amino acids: CASRLAGAPGETQYF. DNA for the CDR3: TGCGCCAGCAGGCTAGCGGGAGCCCCGGGAGAGACCCAGTACTTC.

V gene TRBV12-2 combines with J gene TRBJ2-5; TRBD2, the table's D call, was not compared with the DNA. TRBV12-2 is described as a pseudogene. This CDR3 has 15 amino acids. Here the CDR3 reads CASRLVRGSGETQYF. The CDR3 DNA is TGTGCAAGTCGCTTAGTACGCGGGAGCGGCGAGACCCAGTACTTC.

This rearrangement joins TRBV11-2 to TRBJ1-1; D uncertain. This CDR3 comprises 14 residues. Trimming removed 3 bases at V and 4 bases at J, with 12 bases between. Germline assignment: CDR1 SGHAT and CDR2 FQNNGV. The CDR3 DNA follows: TGTGCCAGCAGCTTGACGAGGTGGGGCACTGAAGCTTTCTTT. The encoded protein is CASSLTRWGTEAFF. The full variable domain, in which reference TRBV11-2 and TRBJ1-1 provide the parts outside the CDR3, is EAGVAQSPRYKIIEKRQSVAFWCNPISGHATLYWYQQILGQGPKLLIQFQNNGVVDDSQLPKDRFSAERLKGVDSTLKIQPAKLEDSAVYLCASSLTRWGTEAFFGQGTRLTVV.

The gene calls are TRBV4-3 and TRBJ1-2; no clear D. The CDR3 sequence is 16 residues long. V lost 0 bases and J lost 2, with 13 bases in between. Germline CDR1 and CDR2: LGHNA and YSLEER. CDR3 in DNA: TGCGCCAGCAGCCAAGATGCACCAGGCGCAAACTATGGCTACACCTTC. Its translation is CASSQDAPGANYGYTF.

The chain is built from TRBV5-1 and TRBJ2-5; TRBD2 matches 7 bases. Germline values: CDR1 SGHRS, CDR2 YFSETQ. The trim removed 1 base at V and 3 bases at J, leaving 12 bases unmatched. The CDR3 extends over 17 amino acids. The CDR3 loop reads CASSLTPLGGGEETQYF. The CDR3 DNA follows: TGCGCCAGCAGCTTGACCCCTCTCGGGGGAGGGGAAGAGACCCAGTACTTC.

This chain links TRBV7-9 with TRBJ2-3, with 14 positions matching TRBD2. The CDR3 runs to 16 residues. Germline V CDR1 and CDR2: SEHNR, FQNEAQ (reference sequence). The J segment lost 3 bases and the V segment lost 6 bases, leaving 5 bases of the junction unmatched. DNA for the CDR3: TGTGCCAGCAGTTCTGGACTAGCGGGAGGAACAGATACGCAGTATTTT. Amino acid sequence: CASSSGLAGGTDTQYF.

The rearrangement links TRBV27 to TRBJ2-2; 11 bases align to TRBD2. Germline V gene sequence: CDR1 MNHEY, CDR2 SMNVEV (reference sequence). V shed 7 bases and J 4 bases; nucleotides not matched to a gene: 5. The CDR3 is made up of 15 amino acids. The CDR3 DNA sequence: TGTGCCAGCAACCTAGCGGGAGGAAGCACCGGGGAGCTGTTTTTT. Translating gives CASNLAGGSTGELFF.

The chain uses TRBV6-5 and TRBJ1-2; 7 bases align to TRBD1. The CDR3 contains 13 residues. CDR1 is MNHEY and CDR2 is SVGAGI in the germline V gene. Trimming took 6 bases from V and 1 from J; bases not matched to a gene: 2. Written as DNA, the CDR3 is TGTGCCAGCAGCAGGGGGGGTAACTATGGCTACACCTTC. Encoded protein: CASSRGGNYGYTF.

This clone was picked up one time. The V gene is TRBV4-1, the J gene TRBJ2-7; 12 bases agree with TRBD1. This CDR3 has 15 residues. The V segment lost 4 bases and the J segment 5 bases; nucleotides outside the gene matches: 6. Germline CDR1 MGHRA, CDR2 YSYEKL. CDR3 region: CASSRDRGREHEQYF. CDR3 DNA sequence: TGCGCCAGCAGCCGGGACAGGGGGCGCGAGCACGAGCAGTACTTC.

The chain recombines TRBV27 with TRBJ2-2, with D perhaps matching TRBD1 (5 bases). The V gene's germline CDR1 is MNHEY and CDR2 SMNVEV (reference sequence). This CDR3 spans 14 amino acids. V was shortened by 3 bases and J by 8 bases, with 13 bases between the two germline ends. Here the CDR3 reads CASSFAAPGGELFF. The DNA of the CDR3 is TGTGCCAGCAGTTTTGCTGCCCCAGGGGGGGAGCTGTTTTTT.

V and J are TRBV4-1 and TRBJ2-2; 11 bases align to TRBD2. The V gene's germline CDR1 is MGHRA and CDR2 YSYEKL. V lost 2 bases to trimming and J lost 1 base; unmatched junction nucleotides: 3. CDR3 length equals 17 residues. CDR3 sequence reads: CASSQHGLAGNTGELFF. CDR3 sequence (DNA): TGCGCCAGCAGCCAACACGGACTAGCGGGGAACACCGGGGAGCTGTTTTTT.

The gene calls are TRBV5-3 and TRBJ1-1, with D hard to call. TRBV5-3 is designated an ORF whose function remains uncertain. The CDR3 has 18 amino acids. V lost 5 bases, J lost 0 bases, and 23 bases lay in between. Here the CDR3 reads CARSSRAGPEAVNTEAFF. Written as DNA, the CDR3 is TGTGCCAGAAGTTCCCGGGCAGGCCCCGAAGCCGTGAACACTGAAGCTTTCTTT.

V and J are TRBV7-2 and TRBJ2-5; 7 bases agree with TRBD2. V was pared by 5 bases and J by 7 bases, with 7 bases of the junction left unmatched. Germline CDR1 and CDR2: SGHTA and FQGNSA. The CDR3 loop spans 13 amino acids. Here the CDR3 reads CASSRGRGGTQYF. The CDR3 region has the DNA TGTGCCAGCAGCAGAGGGAGGGGCGGGACCCAGTACTTC.

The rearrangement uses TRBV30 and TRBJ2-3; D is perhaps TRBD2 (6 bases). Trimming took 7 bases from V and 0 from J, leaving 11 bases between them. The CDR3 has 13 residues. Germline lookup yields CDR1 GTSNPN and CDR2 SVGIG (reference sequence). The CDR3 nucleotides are TGTGCCTCCAGCGGGTCTAGCACAGATACGCAGTATTTT. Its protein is CASSGSSTDTQYF.

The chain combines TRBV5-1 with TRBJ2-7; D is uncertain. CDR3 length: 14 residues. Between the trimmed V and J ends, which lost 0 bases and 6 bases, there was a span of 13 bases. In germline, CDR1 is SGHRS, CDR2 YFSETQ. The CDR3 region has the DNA TGCGCCAGCAGCTTGGCTCTAGGGCCGGGCGAGCAGTACTTC. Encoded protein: CASSLALGPGEQYF.

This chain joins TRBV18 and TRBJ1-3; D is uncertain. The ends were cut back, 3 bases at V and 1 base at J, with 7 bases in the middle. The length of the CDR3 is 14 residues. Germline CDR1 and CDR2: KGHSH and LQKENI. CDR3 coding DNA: TGTGCCAGCTCACCCAGATCATCTGGAAACACCATATATTTT. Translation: CASSPRSSGNTIYF.